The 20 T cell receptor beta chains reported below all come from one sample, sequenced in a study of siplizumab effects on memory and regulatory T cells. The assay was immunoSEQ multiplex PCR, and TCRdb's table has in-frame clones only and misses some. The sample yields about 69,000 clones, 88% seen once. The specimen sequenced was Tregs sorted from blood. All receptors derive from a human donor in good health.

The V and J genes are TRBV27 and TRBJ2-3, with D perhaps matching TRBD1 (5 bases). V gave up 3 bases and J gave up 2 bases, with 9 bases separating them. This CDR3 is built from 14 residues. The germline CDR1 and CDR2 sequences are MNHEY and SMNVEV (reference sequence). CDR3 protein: CASSFQGLTDTQYF. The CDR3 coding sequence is TGTGCCAGCAGTTTTCAGGGCCTCACAGATACGCAGTATTTT.

DNA for the CDR3: TGTGCCAGCAGCTTAGGAATTTACCAAGAGACCCAGTACTTC. It encodes CASSLGIYQETQYF. This chain links TRBV7-2 with TRBJ2-5; unclear D gene. The CDR3 runs to 14 residues. Germline-derived CDR1 and CDR2 are SGHTA and FQGNSA. Between the trimmed V and J ends, which lost 1 base and 0 bases, there was a span of 6 bases.

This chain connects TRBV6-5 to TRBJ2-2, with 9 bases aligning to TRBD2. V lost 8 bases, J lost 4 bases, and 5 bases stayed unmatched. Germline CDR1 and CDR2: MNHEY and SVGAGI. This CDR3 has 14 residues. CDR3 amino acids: CASRSGSVTGELFF. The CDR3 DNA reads TGTGCCAGCCGTAGCGGGAGCGTCACCGGGGAGCTGTTTTTT.

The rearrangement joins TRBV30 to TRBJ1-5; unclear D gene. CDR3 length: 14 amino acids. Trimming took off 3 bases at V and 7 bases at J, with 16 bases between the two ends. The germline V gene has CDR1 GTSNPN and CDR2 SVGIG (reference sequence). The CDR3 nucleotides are TGTGCCTGGAGCACCCTTCTAGGTCACCAGCCCCAGCATTTT. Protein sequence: CAWSTLLGHQPQHF. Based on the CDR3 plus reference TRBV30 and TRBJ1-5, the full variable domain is SQTIHQWPATLVQPVGSPLSLECTVEGTSNPNLYWYRQAAGRGLQLLFYSVGIGQISSEVPQNLSASRPQDRQFILSSKKLLLSDSGFYLCAWSTLLGHQPQHFGDGTRLSIL.

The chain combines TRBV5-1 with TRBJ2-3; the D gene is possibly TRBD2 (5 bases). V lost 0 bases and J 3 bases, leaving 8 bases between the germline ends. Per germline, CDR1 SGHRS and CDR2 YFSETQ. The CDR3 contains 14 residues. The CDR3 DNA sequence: TGCGCCAGCAGCTTGGGCGGCGGGACAGATACGCAGTATTTT. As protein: CASSLGGGTDTQYF.

The CDR3 reads CSAQSGVEQFF. In DNA form, the CDR3 reads TGCAGTGCCCAGAGCGGGGTTGAGCAGTTCTTC. This chain joins TRBV20-1 and TRBJ2-1; 7 bases map to TRBD2. Unmatched junction bases numbered 5, after V lost 6 bases and J lost 9 bases. Looked up from germline, CDR1 is DFQATT and CDR2 is SNEGSKA (reference sequence). The CDR3 covers 11 residues.

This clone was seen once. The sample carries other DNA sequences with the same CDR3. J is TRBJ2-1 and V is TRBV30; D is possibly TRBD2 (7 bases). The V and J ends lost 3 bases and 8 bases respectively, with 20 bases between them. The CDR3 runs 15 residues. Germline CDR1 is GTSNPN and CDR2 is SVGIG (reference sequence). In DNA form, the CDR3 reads TGTGCCTGGAGGTTTGGAGGGGCGGGGGCAGATGAGCAGTTCTTC. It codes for CAWRFGGAGADEQFF. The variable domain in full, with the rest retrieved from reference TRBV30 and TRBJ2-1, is SQTIHQWPATLVQPVGSPLSLECTVEGTSNPNLYWYRQAAGRGLQLLFYSVGIGQISSEVPQNLSASRPQDRQFILSSKKLLLSDSGFYLCAWRFGGAGADEQFFGPGTRLTVL.

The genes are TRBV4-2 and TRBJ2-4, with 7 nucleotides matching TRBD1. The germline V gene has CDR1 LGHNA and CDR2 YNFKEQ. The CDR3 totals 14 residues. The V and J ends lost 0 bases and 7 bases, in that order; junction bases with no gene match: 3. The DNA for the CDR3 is TGTGCCAGCAGCCAAGATGCCAGGGGGAACATTCAGTACTTC. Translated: CASSQDARGNIQYF.

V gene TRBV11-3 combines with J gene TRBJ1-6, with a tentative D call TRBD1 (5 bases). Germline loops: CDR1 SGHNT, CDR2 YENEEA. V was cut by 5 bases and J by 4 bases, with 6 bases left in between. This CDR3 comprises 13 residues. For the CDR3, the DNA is TGTGCCAGCAGCAGACAGTATAATTCACCCCTCCACTTT. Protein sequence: CASSRQYNSPLHF.

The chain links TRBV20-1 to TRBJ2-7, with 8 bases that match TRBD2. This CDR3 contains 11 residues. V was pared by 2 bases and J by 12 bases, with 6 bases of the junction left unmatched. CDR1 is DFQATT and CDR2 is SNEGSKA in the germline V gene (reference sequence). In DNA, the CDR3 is TGCAGTGCTAGAAGCCCAGCGGGAGTGTACTTC. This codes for CSARSPAGVYF.

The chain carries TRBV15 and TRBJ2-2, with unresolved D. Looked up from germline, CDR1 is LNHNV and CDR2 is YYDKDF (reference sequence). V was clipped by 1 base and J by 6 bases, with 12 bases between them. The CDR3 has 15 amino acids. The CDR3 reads CATSRVIGQAGELFF. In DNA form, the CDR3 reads TGTGCCACCAGCAGAGTCATTGGGCAAGCCGGGGAGCTGTTTTTT.

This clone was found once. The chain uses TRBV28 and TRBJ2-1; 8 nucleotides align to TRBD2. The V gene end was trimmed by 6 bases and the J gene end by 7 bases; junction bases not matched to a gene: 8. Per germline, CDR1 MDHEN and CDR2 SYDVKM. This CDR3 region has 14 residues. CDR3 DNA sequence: TGTGCCAGCAGCTGGGGGACTAGACTAAATGAGCAGTTCTTC. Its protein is CASSWGTRLNEQFF. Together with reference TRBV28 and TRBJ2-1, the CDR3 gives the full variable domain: DVKVTQSSRYLVKRTGEKVFLECVQDMDHENMFWYRQDPGLGLRLIYFSYDVKMKEKGDIPEGYSVSREKKERFSLILESASTNQTSMYLCASSWGTRLNEQFFGPGTRLTVL.

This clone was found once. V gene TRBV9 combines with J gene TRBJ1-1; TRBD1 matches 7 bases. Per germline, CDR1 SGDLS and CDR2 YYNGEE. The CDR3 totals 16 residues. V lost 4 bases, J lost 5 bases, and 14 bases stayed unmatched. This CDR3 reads CASSPQVWQGETEAFF. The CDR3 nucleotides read TGTGCCAGCAGCCCTCAAGTGTGGCAGGGGGAAACTGAAGCTTTCTTT.

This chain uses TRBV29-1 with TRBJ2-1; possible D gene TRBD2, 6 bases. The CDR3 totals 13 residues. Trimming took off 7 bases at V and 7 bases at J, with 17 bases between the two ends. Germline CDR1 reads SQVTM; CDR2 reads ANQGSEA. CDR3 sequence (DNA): TGCAGCGGGTCCCGGGGCGGGACGAATGAGCAGTTCTTC. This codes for CSGSRGGTNEQFF.

The CDR3 nucleotides read TGTGCCAGTAGTATCGGACTAGCGGGACAAACGCAGTATTTT. Its translation: CASSIGLAGQTQYF. The chain combines TRBV19 with TRBJ2-3; 12 nucleotides align to TRBD2. Germline CDR1 is LNHDA and CDR2 is SQIVND (reference sequence). The CDR3 runs 14 residues. Germline trimming cut 3 bases from V and 9 bases from J; bases unmatched to any gene: 4.

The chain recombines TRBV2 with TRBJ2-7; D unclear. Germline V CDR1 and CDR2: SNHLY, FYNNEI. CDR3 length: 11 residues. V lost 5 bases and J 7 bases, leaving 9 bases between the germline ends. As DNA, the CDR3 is TGTGCCAGCAGTCCGCGGTGGGAGCAGTACTTC. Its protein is CASSPRWEQYF.

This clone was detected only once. CDR3 bases: TGTGCCAGCACGTACCAAGGGATTTTCGCAGATACGCAGTATTTT. Translated, it gives CASTYQGIFADTQYF. The V and J genes are TRBV28 and TRBJ2-3; no clear D gene. V was pared by 7 bases and J by 4 bases, with 18 bases between. CDR3 length: 15 residues. The germline gives CDR1 MDHEN, CDR2 SYDVKM.

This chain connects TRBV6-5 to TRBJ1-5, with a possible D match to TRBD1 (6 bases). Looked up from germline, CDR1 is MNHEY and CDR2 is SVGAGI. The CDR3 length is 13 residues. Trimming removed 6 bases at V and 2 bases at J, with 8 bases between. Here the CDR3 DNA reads TGTGCCAGCAGAACAGGGCGCAATCAGCCCCAGCATTTT. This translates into CASRTGRNQPQHF.

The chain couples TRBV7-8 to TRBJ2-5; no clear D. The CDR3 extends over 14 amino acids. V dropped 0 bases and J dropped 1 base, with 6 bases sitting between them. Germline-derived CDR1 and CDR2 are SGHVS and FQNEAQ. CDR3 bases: TGTGCCAGCAGCTTAGCAAGGGTCCAAGAGACCCAGTACTTC. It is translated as CASSLARVQETQYF.

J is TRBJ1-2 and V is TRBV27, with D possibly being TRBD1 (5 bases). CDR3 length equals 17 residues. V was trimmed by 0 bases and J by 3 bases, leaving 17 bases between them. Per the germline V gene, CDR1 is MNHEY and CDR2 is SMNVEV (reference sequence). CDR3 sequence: CASSLSGWGRVYYGYTF. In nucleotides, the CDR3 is TGTGCCAGCAGTTTATCAGGATGGGGCAGGGTCTACTATGGCTACACCTTC.